One sample yielded the 15 T cell receptor beta chains listed below, sequenced in a study of blood T cell repertoires in COVID-19. Assay used: immunoSEQ multiplex PCR; TCRdb lists only in-frame clones, some missing. The table lists 25,000 to 30,000 clones, 65% to 90% of them singletons, with roughly 23% in the top ten. Sequencing used peripheral blood. Receptors originate from a human donor in a cohort sampled during active COVID-19.

V gene TRBV27 combines with J gene TRBJ1-2; D is uncertain. The ends were cut back, 5 bases at V and 2 bases at J, with 15 bases in the middle. The CDR3 has 15 residues. Germline V lookup: CDR1 MNHEY, CDR2 SMNVEV (reference sequence). As DNA, the CDR3 is TGTGCCAGCAGTCCGGGGAGCCCTGTCAACTATGGCTACACCTTC. This codes for CASSPGSPVNYGYTF.

The CDR3 is CASSDSSYGYTF. The CDR3 bases are TGTGCCAGCAGTGACAGTTCTTATGGCTACACCTTC. The V gene is TRBV6-1, the J gene TRBJ1-2; D gene ambiguous. Germline CDR1 and CDR2: MNHNS and SASEGT. The CDR3 extends over 12 amino acids. Trimming pared 3 bases from V and 5 bases from J, leaving 7 bases between.

The rearrangement links TRBV6-5 to TRBJ2-7, with 11 nucleotides matching TRBD2. This CDR3 comprises 14 residues. The V segment lost 3 bases and the J segment 3 bases; nucleotides outside the gene matches: 1. Germline loops: CDR1 MNHEY, CDR2 SVGAGI. CDR3 loop: CASSYSGGGYEQYF. In nucleotides, the CDR3 is TGTGCCAGCAGTTATAGCGGGGGGGGCTACGAGCAGTACTTC.

The genes are TRBV3-1 (or the pseudogene TRBV3-2) and TRBJ1-3; D uncertain. The germline V gene encodes CDR1 LGHDT and CDR2 YNNKEL (reference sequence). V shed 1 base and J shed 2 bases, with 6 bases lying between them. This CDR3 region has 14 residues. The CDR3: CASSQGPAGNTIYF. CDR3 bases: TGTGCCAGCAGCCAAGGCCCAGCTGGAAACACCATATATTTT.

J is TRBJ1-1 and V is TRBV6-2 or TRBV6-3; D gene ambiguous. This CDR3 has 14 residues. From germline, CDR1 is MNHEY and CDR2 SVGEGT. The V end was cut by 0 bases, the J end by 0 bases, with 5 bases between. CDR3 loop: CASSYSRVNTEAFF. In DNA, the CDR3 is TGTGCCAGCAGTTACTCGAGAGTGAACACTGAAGCTTTCTTT.

The J gene is TRBJ2-7, the V gene TRBV3-1 (or the pseudogene TRBV3-2), with 7 positions matching TRBD1. After removal of 4 bases from V and 6 bases from J, the junction contained 6 bases not matched to a gene. Germline assignment: CDR1 LGHDT and CDR2 YNNKEL (reference sequence). This CDR3 spans 13 amino acids. The CDR3 DNA reads TGTGCCAGCAGCCTTCGACAGGGCCTCGAGCAGTACTTC. Encoded protein: CASSLRQGLEQYF.

The chain has TRBV28 and TRBJ1-5, with 9 bases identical to TRBD1. The germline V gene encodes CDR1 MDHEN and CDR2 SYDVKM. The CDR3 spans 16 residues. J was trimmed by 6 bases and V by 3 bases; bases with no gene match: 9. The CDR3, as DNA: TGTGCCAGCAGTTTGGCTACAGGGGGCGAGGGTCAGCCCCAGCATTTT. Translating gives CASSLATGGEGQPQHF.

This clone came up once. V and J are TRBV19 and TRBJ2-7; 9 nucleotides line up with TRBD2. CDR1 LNHDA and CDR2 SQIVND come from the germline V gene (reference sequence). The CDR3 totals 15 residues. Trimming took 6 bases from V and 3 from J; bases not matched to a gene: 9. The CDR3 here is CASRRSGGDVYEQYF. The CDR3 DNA reads TGTGCCAGTAGACGTAGCGGGGGAGACGTCTACGAGCAGTACTTC.

This clone showed up just once. The CDR3 here is CASSADGGVQTQYF. CDR3 bases: TGTGCCAGCAGCGCGGACGGAGGGGTGCAGACCCAGTACTTC. V and J are TRBV9 and TRBJ2-5; D may be TRBD2 (6 bases). The V gene's germline CDR1 is SGDLS and CDR2 YYNGEE. V was trimmed by 3 bases and J by 6 bases, leaving 15 bases between them. CDR3 length: 14 amino acids. The whole variable domain, remainder taken from reference TRBV9 and TRBJ2-5, is DSGVTQTPKHLITATGQRVTLRCSPRSGDLSVYWYQQSLDQGLQFLIQYYNGEERAKGNILERFSAQQFPDLHSELNLSSLELGDSALYFCASSADGGVQTQYFGPGTRLLVL.

The V and J genes are TRBV7-8 and TRBJ1-5; 7 positions match TRBD1. The germline gives CDR1 SGHVS, CDR2 FQNEAQ. The CDR3 spans 14 residues. Trimming took 2 bases from V and 7 from J; bases not matched to a gene: 5. In nucleotides, the CDR3 is TGTGCCAGCAGCTTACAGGGGGTCGGGCAGCCCCAGCATTTT. As protein: CASSLQGVGQPQHF. Drawing the rest from reference TRBV7-8 and TRBJ1-5, the complete variable domain is GAGVSQSPRYKVAKRGQDVALRCDPISGHVSLFWYQQALGQGPEFLTYFQNEAQLDKSGLPSDRFFAERPEGSVSTLKIQRTQQEDSAVYLCASSLQGVGQPQHFGDGTRLSIL.

This clone has just one count. This chain joins TRBV3-1 (or the pseudogene TRBV3-2) and TRBJ1-2, with a possible D match to TRBD1 (6 bases). Germline CDR1 is LGHDT and CDR2 is YNNKEL (reference sequence). The CDR3 has 21 amino acids. V lost 0 bases to trimming and J lost 4 bases, with 30 bases between them. CDR3 DNA sequence: TGTGCCAGCAGCCAAGAATTCGGGTTGAGAGGGCAGGGGACCCTTCCCTATGGCTACACCTTC. Translation: CASSQEFGLRGQGTLPYGYTF.

In nucleotides, the CDR3 is TGTGCCAGCAGCCCTCTTACCGGGGAGCTGTTTTTT. Protein: CASSPLTGELFF. The chain recombines TRBV7-3 with TRBJ2-2; D is uncertain. The CDR3 is made up of 12 amino acids. From germline, CDR1 is SGHTA and CDR2 FQGTGA. Trimming pared 5 bases from V and 5 bases from J, leaving 6 bases between.

The rearrangement uses TRBV11-2 and TRBJ1-5, with TRBD1 as a possible D gene (5 bases). Germline lookup yields CDR1 SGHAT and CDR2 FQNNGV. V was shortened by 5 bases and J by 7 bases, with 15 bases between the two germline ends. The CDR3 has 14 amino acids. The CDR3 region is CASSAGIGAQPQHF. CDR3 coding DNA: TGTGCCAGCAGCGCGGGGATCGGGGCGCAGCCCCAGCATTTT. Variable domain in full (rest from reference TRBV11-2 and TRBJ1-5): EAGVAQSPRYKIIEKRQSVAFWCNPISGHATLYWYQQILGQGPKLLIQFQNNGVVDDSQLPKDRFSAERLKGVDSTLKIQPAKLEDSAVYLCASSAGIGAQPQHFGDGTRLSIL.

V usage is TRBV30 and J usage is TRBJ1-2; 8 bases map to TRBD1. The CDR3 is made up of 13 amino acids. After removal of 3 bases from V and 7 bases from J, the junction contained 7 bases not matched to a gene. The germline V gene has CDR1 GTSNPN and CDR2 SVGIG (reference sequence). CDR3 region: CAWSRQGTAGYTF. Here the CDR3 DNA reads TGTGCCTGGAGCAGACAGGGGACGGCTGGCTACACCTTC.

This chain joins TRBV7-2 and TRBJ2-1; TRBD2 aligns across 8 bases. CDR3 length: 15 residues. Trimming removed 1 base from V and 4 bases from J; junction bases left unmatched: 3. Germline CDR1 and CDR2: SGHTA and FQGNSA. The CDR3 reads CASSLDGGAYNEQFF. In DNA form, the CDR3 reads TGTGCCAGCAGCTTAGACGGGGGGGCTTACAATGAGCAGTTCTTC.